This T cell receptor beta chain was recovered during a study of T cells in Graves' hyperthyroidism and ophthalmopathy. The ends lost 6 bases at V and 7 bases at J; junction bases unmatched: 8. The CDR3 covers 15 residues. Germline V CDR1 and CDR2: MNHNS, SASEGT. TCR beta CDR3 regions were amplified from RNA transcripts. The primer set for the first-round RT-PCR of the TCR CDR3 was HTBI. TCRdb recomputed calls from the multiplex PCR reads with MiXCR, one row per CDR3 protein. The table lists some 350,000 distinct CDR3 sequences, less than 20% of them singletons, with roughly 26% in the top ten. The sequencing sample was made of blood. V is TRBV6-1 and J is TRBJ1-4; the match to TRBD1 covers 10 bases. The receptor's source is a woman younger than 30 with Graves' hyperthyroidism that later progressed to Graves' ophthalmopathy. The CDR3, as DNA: TGTGCCAGCAGCAAGCCGGGACAGGGGCGTGAAAAACTGTTTTTT. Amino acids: CASSKPGQGREKLFF.